This T cell receptor (beta chain) was observed in a study of neurological immune-mediated disorders (dated by TCRdb to 2018 to 2020). General notes on the study: Of the approximately 34 multiple sclerosis patients, about 31 had relapsing-remitting MS and 3 had secondary progressive MS. The 95 to 120 TCR-beta libraries covered PBMC samples along with longitudinal samples, technical triplicates, and paired sorted CD4+ and CD8+ T-cell subsets. Of the approximately 70 subjects in the cohort, about 14 were HAM/TSP patients, about 34 were multiple sclerosis patients, and about 20 were healthy controls. Peripheral blood TCR-beta repertoires from patients with HTLV-I-associated myelopathy (HAM/TSP), patients with multiple sclerosis, and healthy controls were compared in the study using UMI-based sequencing.

The germline V gene encodes CDR1 SGHVS and CDR2 FNYEAQ. The CDR3 contains 16 residues, cysteine and phenylalanine counted. The kept DNA is CDR3 alone, 48 bases in frame from the first base. Between the V and J ends, shortened by 4 bases and 5 bases respectively, the junction contains 18 bases. For the unsorted PBMC libraries, 2 million PBMCs were stored in RNAlater at -80 degrees C until RNA extraction and were used to generate the libraries. Multiple sclerosis patients were enrolled in a US clinical protocol under which disease progression was evaluated by magnetic resonance imaging. PBMCs were separated from peripheral blood using Ficoll-Hypaque density gradient centrifugation and then cryopreserved in liquid nitrogen. cDNA synthesis used template-switch 5'RACE with a primer carrying a 10-nucleotide random unique molecular identifier tagging each TCR transcript. Every sequencing run covered 15-18 subjects and yielded more than 160 million TCR-beta sequences. The RNeasy kit was used to extract total RNA. The KAPA Real-time Library Amplification kit was used to amplify TCR-beta VDJ regions with primers for the TCR constant region and the 5'RACE anchor. Sample indexes and Illumina adaptors were added in a first PCR, and a second PCR then increased library yield. After purification with Ampure beads, the TCR product of roughly 650 bp was size-selected on a 2% E-gel SizeSelection system. Before pooling, library quality was assessed on a Bioanalyzer, concentration was determined with Qubit, and library quantification was performed with the Kapa Library Quantification kit. An Illumina HiSeq 2500 was used to sequence the libraries paired-end at 2 x 150 bp. To increase sequence diversity, roughly 24-31% phiX was spiked into each library pool. The published analysis was carried out like this. The quality-filtered reads were processed with the UMI-based MiGEC pipeline, whose error correction step removed more than 85% of the raw TCR sequences. VDJ genes were aligned to IMGT germline references, and each clonotype was defined by a unique CDR3 amino acid sequence together with V-J genes. VDJtools evaluated clonal expansion, Shannon diversity and CDR3 relatedness (CalcPairwiseDistances, ClusterSamples); CLCbio workbench built phylogenetic trees. A clone was classed as expanded if it had 8 or more unique UMIs, a cutoff based on coefficient-of-variation modelling across technical triplicates. The public reads were run again by TCRdb, first through fastp at Q25 and then through MiXCR, and only productive beta chains were kept. Each record represents a unique CDR3 protein, reported with the most common genes and DNA among its rows. Clone size and V and J calls follow TCRdb, not the original study. Within this sample are some 120,000 distinct CDR3 sequences, with around 3% of them counted one time only. The ten biggest clones cover over 1% of the sample.

The paper as a whole reports these results and caveats: TCR clonal expansion was greatest in HAM/TSP patients and smallest in MS patients, who ranked below even healthy controls. No identical CDR3 amino acid sequences were shared among expanded clones across subjects, suggesting private TCR-beta repertoires in all groups. In phylogenetic analysis, the repertoires of 18 of 34 MS patients grouped into a cluster of related CDR3 sequences, which suggests a possible signature at the repertoire level. The MS cluster showed no association with clinical or MRI features, and the authors stated that larger cohorts are needed.

This clonotype was detected only a few times. The target of this receptor is not known. One base away there is no much larger clone; base qualities are not given. This TCR was recovered from a woman in her twenties or thirties with multiple sclerosis. The chain is assembled from TRBV7-6 and TRBJ1-5; the D gene is perhaps TRBD1, on 5 matching bases. The sample consisted of PBMCs. The bases read TGTGCCAGCAGCTCCTCCTTCGGGGCCACCGATCAGCCCCAGCATTTT. This encodes CASSSSFGATDQPQHF. The full variable domain, with segments outside the CDR3 supplied by the reference TRBV7-6 and TRBJ1-5 proteins, appears as GAGVSQSPRYKVTKRGQDVALRCDPISGHVSLYWYRQALGQGPEFLTYFNYEAQQDKSGLPNDRFSAERPEGSISTLTIQRTEQRDSAMYRCASSSSFGATDQPQHFGDGTRLSIL.